The entry below describes one T cell receptor beta chain. Its antigen is not known. Sequencing used immunoSEQ multiplex PCR; TCRdb keeps in-frame clones, though not all of them. Of under 2,000,000 clones detected, about 94% appear once; the ten largest clones hold 0.9% to 1.5%. This record comes from a study of shared clonotypes between healthy human individuals. Study-wide results and limits: Sampling was confined to blood; repertoires within tissues likely differ.

The junction had 7 bases not matched to a gene; V was cut back by 4 bases and J by 6 bases. The CDR3 sequence is 14 residues long. CDR1 and CDR2 (germline): MNHEY, SMNVEV (reference sequence). Naive CD8 cells, CD45RO-negative and positively selected for CCR7, excluded terminally differentiated effector memory CD45RA+ cells. The rearrangement uses TRBV27 and TRBJ2-7; 9 nucleotides match TRBD1. Sequencing used naive CD8+ T cells sorted from blood. The origin of this receptor is a man aged 18 to 30 in good health. The CDR3 here is CASSSGTGPVEQYF. The CDR3 DNA is TGTGCCAGCAGTTCCGGGACAGGGCCTGTCGAGCAGTACTTC.